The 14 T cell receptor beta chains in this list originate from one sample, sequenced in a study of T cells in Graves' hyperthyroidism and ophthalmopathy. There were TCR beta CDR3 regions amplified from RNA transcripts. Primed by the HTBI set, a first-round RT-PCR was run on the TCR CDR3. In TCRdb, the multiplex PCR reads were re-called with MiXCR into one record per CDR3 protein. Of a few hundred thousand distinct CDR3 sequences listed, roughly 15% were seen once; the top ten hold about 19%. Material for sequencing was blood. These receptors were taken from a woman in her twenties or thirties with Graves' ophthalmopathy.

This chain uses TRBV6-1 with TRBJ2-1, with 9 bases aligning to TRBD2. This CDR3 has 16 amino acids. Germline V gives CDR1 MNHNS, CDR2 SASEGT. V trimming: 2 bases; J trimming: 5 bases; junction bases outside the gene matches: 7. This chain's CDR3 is CASSEPLAGTHNEQFF. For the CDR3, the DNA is TGTGCCAGCAGTGAACCTCTAGCGGGGACCCACAATGAGCAGTTCTTC.

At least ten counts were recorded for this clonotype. In DNA, the CDR3 is TGTGCCAGCCGGGGGAACATTGCAGATACGCAGTATTTT. This translates into CASRGNIADTQYF. The chain employs TRBV3-1 and TRBJ2-3, with D perhaps TRBD2 (6 bases). The CDR3 runs 13 residues. CDR1 is LGHDT, CDR2 YNNKEL, per germline (reference sequence). V lost 8 bases, J lost 4 bases, and 13 bases lay in between.

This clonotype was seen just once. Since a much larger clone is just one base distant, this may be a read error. CDR3 loop: CASGSKRGPAYEQFF. The CDR3 nucleotides read TGTGCCAGCGGTTCCAAGCGGGGTCCGGCATATGAGCAGTTCTTC. The gene calls are TRBV12-3 or TRBV12-4 and TRBJ2-1, with TRBD2 matching over 7 bases. Trimming at V came to 8 bases and at J to 8 bases, leaving 15 bases not matched to a gene. The CDR3 contains 15 residues.

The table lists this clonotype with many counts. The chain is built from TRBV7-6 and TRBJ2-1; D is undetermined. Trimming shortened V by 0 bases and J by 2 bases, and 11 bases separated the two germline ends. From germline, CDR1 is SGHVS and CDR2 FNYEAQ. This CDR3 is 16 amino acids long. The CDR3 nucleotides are TGTGCCAGCAGCTTAGCATGGCGCCGCCCCTACAATGAGCAGTTCTTC. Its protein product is CASSLAWRRPYNEQFF.

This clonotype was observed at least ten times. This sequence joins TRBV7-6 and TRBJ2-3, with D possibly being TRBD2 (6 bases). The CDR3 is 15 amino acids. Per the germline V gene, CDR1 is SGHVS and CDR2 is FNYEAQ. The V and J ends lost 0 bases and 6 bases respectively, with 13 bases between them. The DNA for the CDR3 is TGTGCCAGCAGCTTAGCGGGGGGACCTCGGGATACGCAGTATTTT. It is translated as CASSLAGGPRDTQYF.

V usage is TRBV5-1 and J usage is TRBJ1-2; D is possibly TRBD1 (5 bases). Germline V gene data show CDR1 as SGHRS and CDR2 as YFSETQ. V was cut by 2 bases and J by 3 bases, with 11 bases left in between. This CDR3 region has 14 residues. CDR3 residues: CASSFGGTDYGYTF. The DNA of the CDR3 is TGCGCCAGCAGCTTCGGGGGGACGGACTATGGCTACACCTTC.

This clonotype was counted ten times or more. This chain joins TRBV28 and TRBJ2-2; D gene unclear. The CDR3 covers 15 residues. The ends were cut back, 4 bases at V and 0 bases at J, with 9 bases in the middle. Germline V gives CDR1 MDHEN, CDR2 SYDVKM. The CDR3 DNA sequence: TGTGCCAGCAGTTGGCCGCAAACGAACACCGGGGAGCTGTTTTTT. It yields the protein CASSWPQTNTGELFF.

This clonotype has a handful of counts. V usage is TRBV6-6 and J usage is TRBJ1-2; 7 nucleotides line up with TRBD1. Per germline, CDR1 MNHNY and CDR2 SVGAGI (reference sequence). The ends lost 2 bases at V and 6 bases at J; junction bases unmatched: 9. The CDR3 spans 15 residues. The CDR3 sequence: CASSYSLDRVDGYTF. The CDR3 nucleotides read TGTGCCAGCAGTTACAGTCTCGACAGGGTCGATGGCTACACCTTC.

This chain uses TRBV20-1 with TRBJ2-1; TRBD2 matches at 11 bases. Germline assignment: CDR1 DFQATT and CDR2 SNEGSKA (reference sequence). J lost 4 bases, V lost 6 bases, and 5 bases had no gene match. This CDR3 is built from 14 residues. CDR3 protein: CSAKGLAEYNEQFF. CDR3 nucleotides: TGCAGTGCCAAGGGACTAGCGGAGTACAATGAGCAGTTCTTC.

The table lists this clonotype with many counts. The CDR3, as DNA: TGTGCCAGCAGAGGGTCCTACAATGAGCAGTTCTTC. Translated, it gives CASRGSYNEQFF. The J gene is TRBJ2-1, the V gene TRBV2; D gene unclear. Per the germline V gene, CDR1 is SNHLY and CDR2 is FYNNEI. V was trimmed by 6 bases and J by 1 base, leaving 4 bases between them. The CDR3 is 12 residues long.

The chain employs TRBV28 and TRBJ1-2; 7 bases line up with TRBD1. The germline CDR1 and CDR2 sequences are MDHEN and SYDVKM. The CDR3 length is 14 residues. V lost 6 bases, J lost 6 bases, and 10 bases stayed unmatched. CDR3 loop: CASSLPGTDHGYTF. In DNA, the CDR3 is TGTGCCAGCAGCCTTCCCGGGACAGACCATGGCTACACCTTC.

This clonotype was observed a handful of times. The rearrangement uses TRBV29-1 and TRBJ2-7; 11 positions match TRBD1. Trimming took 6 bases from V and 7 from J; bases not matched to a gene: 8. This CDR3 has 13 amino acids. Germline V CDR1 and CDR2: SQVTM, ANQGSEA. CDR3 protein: CSVGQGVSGEQYF. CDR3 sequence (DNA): TGCAGCGTGGGACAGGGGGTCTCCGGGGAGCAGTACTTC.

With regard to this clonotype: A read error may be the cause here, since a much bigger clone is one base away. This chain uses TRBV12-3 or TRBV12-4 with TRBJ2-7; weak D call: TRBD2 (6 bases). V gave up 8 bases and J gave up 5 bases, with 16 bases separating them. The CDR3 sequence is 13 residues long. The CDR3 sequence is CASSLTGVNEQYF. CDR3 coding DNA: TGTGCCAGCTCCCTGACGGGGGTCAACGAGCAGTACTTC.

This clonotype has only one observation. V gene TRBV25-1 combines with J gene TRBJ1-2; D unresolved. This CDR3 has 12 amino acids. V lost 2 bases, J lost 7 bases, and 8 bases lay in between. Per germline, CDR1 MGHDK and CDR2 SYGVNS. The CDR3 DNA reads TGTGCCAGCAGTGAAGTCTCGGGTGGCTACACCTTC. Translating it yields CASSEVSGGYTF.